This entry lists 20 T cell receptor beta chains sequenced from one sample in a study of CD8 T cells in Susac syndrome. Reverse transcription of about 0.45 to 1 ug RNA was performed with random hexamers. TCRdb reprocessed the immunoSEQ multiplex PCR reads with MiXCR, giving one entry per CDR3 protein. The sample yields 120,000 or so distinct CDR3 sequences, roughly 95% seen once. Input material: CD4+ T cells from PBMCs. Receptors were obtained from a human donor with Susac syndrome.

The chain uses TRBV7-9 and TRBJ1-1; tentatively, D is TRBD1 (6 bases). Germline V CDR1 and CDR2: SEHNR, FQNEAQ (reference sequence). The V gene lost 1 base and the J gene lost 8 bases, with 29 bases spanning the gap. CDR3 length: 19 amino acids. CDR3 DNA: TGTGCCAGCAGCTTAGGTGGTTTCAGGGGTGTCACCTCCCCGAACGAAGCTTTCTTT. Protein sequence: CASSLGGFRGVTSPNEAFF.

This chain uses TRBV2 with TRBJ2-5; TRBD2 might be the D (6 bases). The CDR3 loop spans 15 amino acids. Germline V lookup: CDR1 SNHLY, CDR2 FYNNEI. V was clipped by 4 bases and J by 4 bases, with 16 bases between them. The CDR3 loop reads CASSVRPMRGETQYF. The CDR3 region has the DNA TGTGCCAGCAGTGTTAGGCCCATGCGGGGAGAGACCCAGTACTTC.

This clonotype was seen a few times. The CDR3 coding sequence is TGCAGCGTTGGGCGCGACAGGGTCGGCGAGCAGTACTTC. Translated: CSVGRDRVGEQYF. The chain links TRBV29-1 to TRBJ2-7; 7 bases match TRBD1. Germline CDR1 reads SQVTM; CDR2 reads ANQGSEA. This CDR3 contains 13 residues. The J segment lost 6 bases and the V segment lost 4 bases, leaving 9 bases of the junction unmatched.

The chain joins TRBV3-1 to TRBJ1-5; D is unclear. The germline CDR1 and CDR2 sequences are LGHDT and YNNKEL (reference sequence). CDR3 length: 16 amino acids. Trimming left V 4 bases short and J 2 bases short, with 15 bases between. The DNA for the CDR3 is TGTGCCAGCAGCCCGAGCGGGGTAGTCCGCAATCAGCCCCAGCATTTT. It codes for CASSPSGVVRNQPQHF.

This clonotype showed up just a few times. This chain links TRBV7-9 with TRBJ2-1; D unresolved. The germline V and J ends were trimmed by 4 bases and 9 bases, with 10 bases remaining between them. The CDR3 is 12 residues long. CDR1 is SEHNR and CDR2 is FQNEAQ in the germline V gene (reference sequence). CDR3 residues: CASSSRLGEQFF. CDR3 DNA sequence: TGTGCCAGCAGCTCCCGACTGGGTGAGCAGTTCTTC.

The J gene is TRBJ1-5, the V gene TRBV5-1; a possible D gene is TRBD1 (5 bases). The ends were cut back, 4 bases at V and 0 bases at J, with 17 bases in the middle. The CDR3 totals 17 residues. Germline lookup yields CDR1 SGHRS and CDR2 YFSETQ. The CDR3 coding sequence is TGCGCCAGCAGCCCGGGCATCGGCAGGGATAGCAATCAGCCCCAGCATTTT. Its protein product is CASSPGIGRDSNQPQHF.

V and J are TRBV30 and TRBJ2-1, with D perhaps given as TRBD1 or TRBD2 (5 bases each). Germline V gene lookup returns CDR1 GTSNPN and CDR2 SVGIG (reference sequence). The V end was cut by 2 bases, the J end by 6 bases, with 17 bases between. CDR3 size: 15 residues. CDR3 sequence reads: CAWSRDQYLSNEQFF. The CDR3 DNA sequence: TGTGCCTGGAGTCGGGACCAGTATTTGTCCAATGAGCAGTTCTTC.

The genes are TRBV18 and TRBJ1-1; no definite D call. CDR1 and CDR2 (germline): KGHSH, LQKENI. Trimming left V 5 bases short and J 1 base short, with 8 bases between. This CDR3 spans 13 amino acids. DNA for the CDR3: TGTGCCAGCTCATTCGACAAGAACACTGAAGCTTTCTTT. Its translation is CASSFDKNTEAFF.

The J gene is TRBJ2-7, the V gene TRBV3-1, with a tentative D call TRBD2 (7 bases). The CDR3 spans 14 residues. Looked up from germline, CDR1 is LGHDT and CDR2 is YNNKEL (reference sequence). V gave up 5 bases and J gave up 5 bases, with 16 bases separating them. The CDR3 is CASSLNGGPDEQYF. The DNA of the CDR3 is TGTGCCAGCAGCTTAAACGGGGGGCCAGACGAGCAGTACTTC.

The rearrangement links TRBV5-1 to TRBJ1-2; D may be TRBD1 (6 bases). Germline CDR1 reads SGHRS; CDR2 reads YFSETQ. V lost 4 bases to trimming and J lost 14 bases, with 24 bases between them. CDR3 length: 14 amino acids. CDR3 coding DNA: TGCGCCAGCAGCCCGGCGACAGGACAAGGGCTGGGGACCTTC. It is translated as CASSPATGQGLGTF.

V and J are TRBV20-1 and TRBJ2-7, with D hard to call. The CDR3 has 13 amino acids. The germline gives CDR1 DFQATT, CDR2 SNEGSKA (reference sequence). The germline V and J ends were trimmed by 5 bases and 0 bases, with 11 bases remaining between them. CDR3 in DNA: TGCAGTGCTCATCTAGTTGGCTCCTACGAGCAGTACTTC. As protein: CSAHLVGSYEQYF.

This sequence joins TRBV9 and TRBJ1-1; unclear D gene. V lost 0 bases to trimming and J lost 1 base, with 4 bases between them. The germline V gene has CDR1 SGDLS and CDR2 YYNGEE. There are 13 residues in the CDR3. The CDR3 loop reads CASSVGRNTEAFF. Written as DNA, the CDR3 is TGTGCCAGCAGCGTAGGCAGGAACACTGAAGCTTTCTTT.

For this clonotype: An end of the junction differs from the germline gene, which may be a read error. Written as DNA, the CDR3 is TGCAGTGCTAGAGAGACAGGGCCCTCCTCCGAGCAGTACTTC. Translation gives CSARETGPSSEQYF. The chain couples TRBV20-1 to TRBJ2-7; 7 bases map to TRBD1. The CDR3 extends over 14 amino acids. The germline V gene has CDR1 DFQATT and CDR2 SNEGSKA (reference sequence).

The CDR3: CASRSRVSDTQYF. The CDR3 DNA follows: TGTGCCAGCAGAAGTAGAGTTTCAGATACGCAGTATTTT. The chain recombines TRBV7-9 with TRBJ2-3; D gene unclear. Trimming cost V 6 bases and J 4 bases, with 11 bases left between them. From germline, CDR1 is SEHNR and CDR2 FQNEAQ (reference sequence). This CDR3 spans 13 amino acids.

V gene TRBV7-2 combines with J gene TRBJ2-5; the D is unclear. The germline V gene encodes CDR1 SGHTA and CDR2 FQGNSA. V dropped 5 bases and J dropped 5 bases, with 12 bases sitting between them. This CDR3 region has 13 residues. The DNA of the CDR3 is TGTGCCAGCAGCCTGACTTTGGGGGAGACCCAGTACTTC. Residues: CASSLTLGETQYF.

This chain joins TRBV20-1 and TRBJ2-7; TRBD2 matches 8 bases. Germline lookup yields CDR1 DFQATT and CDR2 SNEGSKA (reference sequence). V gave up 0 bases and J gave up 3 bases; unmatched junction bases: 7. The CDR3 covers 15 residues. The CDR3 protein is CSARDMELAGYEQYF. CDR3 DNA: TGCAGTGCTAGAGATATGGAGCTAGCGGGCTACGAGCAGTACTTC.

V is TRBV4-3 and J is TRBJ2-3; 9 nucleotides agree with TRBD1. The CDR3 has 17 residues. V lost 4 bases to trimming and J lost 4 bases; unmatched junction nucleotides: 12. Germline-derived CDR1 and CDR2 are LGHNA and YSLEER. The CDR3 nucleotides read TGCGCCAGCAGCCTCGTCCCACCGGGACAGGGCCCAGATACGCAGTATTTT. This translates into CASSLVPPGQGPDTQYF.

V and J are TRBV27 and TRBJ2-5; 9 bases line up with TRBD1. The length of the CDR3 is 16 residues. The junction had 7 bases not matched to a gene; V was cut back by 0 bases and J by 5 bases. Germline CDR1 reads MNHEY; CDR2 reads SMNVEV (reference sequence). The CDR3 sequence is CASSLSGTGGGETQYF. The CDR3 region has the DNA TGTGCCAGCAGTTTATCCGGAACAGGGGGCGGTGAGACCCAGTACTTC.

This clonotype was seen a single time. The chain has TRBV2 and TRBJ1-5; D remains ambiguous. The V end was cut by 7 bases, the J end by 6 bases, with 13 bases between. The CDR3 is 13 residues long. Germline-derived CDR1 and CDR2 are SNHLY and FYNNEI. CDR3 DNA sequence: TGTGCCAGCACTGATGGTCCCCCTCAGCCCCAGCATTTT. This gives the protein CASTDGPPQPQHF.

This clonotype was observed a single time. The chain's CDR3 is CASSKNAGELFF. CDR3 coding DNA: TGTGCCAGTAGTAAGAACGCTGGGGAGCTGTTTTTT. The gene calls are TRBV19 and TRBJ2-2, with D uncertain. Trimming took off 4 bases at V and 8 bases at J, with 8 bases between the two ends. Germline V gives CDR1 LNHDA, CDR2 SQIVND (reference sequence). CDR3 length: 12 residues. Looking up the rest from reference TRBV19 and TRBJ2-2 gives the full variable domain: DGGITQSPKYLFRKEGQNVTLSCEQNLNHDAMYWYRQDPGQGLRLIYYSQIVNDFQKGDIAEGYSVSREKKESFPLTVTSAQKNPTAFYLCASSKNAGELFFGEGSRLTVL.